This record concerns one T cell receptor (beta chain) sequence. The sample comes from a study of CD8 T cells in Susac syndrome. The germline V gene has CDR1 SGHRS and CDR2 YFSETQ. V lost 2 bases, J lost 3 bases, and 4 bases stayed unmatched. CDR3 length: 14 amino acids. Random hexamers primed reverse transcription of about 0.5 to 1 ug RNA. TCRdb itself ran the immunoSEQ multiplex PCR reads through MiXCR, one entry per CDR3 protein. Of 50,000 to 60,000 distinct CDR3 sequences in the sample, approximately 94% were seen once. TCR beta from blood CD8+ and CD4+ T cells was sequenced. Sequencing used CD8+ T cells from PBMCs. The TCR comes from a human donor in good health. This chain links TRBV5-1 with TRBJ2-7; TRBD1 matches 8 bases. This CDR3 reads CASSLRTGLYEQYF. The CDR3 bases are TGCGCCAGCAGCTTACGGACAGGGCTCTACGAGCAGTACTTC.